This T cell receptor (beta chain) derives from a study of OX40 agonist ivuxolimab in advanced cancers. About the investigation overall: Ivuxolimab was an agonistic, fully human IgG2 monoclonal antibody directed against OX40 (CD134), a costimulatory receptor. Intravenous ivuxolimab was administered to patients every 2 weeks at six dose levels: 0.01, 0.1, 0.3, 1.5, 3 and 10 mg/kg. Of the roughly 50 dose-escalation patients, hepatocellular carcinoma was present in about 19, melanoma in approximately 15, renal cell carcinoma in 9 and head and neck cancer in 9. The dose-escalation cohort was roughly 80% male with a mean age of 60 years, ranging from roughly 23 to 80. Patients were allowed to have had prior anti-PD-1, anti-PD-L1 or anti-CTLA-4 therapy, and around 43% of the dose-escalation patients had been treated with checkpoint inhibitors. Partial responses occurred in three dose-escalation patients, of whom one had hepatocellular carcinoma and two had cutaneous melanoma. The point of sequencing TCRbeta in the periphery was to test whether ivuxolimab changed TCR sequence diversity and drove clonal T-cell expansion. The paper covers the monotherapy dose-escalation part of the phase I ivuxolimab trial, which included N of about 50 patients. Summary of the overall study and its limitations: On average, CD8+ T cells showed more expanded clones than CD4+ T cells after ivuxolimab. In partial responders in the 0.1-3.0 mg/kg groups, normalized peripheral clonal expansion was found to be among the lowest, especially among CD8+ T cells. At doses from 0.1 to 3.0 mg/kg, clonal expansion was seen in both CD4+ and CD8+ blood T cells between baseline and week 6. Antigen specificity was not determined for the clonally expanded peripheral T cells. Low levels of normalized T-cell clonal expansion were also seen in some patients who did not respond.

Patients with a history of autoimmune disease or receiving systemic immunosuppression were excluded from the trial. In every dose cohort, peripheral blood was drawn for TCR sequencing at baseline, cycle 4 day 1, and cycle 7 day 1. Samples were obtained from an open-label, multicenter, first-in-human phase I dose-escalation trial of ivuxolimab. Adults with locally advanced or metastatic melanoma, renal cell, hepatocellular, or head and neck squamous cell carcinoma were enrolled in the trial. Before TCR sequencing, CD4+ T cells and CD8+ T cells from peripheral blood were sorted into separate populations. Genomic DNA was isolated from the sorted cells so that the TCRbeta CDR3 region could be sequenced. The immunoSEQ Assay was used to sequence the TCRbeta CDR3 regions. Entries here come from immuneACCESS through TCRdb and include only in-frame sequences with V and J called. Some clones fail to appear in such tables; in the studies checked, an unresolved V gene covers under half of the shortfall, and the cause of the remainder is unknown. The sample yields about 83,000 clones; 70% to 90% were counted once. 0.72% of the sample is taken by the ten largest.

The CDR3 runs 14 residues from the cysteine to the phenylalanine. The read is trimmed to its CDR3 DNA, 42 bases read in frame from base 1. CDR1 PRHDT and CDR2 FYEKMQ were looked up in the germline V gene (reference sequence). V lost 3 bases and J lost 2 bases; the stretch between them is 11 bases long. This clone was counted once. What this receptor recognizes is not known. No base quality information exists; no much larger clone differs at one position. The chain is made from TRBV13 and TRBJ2-7; the D gene cannot be named for sure. The TCR sequence derives from an adult with an advanced solid tumor such as melanoma, head and neck, liver or kidney cancer. The source material was CD4+ or CD8+ T cells sorted from blood, sampled in a trial of the OX40 agonist ivuxolimab. The CDR3 in this case is CASSFSAGTYEQYF. The sequenced DNA is TGTGCCAGCAGCTTTTCGGCCGGAACCTACGAGCAGTACTTC.